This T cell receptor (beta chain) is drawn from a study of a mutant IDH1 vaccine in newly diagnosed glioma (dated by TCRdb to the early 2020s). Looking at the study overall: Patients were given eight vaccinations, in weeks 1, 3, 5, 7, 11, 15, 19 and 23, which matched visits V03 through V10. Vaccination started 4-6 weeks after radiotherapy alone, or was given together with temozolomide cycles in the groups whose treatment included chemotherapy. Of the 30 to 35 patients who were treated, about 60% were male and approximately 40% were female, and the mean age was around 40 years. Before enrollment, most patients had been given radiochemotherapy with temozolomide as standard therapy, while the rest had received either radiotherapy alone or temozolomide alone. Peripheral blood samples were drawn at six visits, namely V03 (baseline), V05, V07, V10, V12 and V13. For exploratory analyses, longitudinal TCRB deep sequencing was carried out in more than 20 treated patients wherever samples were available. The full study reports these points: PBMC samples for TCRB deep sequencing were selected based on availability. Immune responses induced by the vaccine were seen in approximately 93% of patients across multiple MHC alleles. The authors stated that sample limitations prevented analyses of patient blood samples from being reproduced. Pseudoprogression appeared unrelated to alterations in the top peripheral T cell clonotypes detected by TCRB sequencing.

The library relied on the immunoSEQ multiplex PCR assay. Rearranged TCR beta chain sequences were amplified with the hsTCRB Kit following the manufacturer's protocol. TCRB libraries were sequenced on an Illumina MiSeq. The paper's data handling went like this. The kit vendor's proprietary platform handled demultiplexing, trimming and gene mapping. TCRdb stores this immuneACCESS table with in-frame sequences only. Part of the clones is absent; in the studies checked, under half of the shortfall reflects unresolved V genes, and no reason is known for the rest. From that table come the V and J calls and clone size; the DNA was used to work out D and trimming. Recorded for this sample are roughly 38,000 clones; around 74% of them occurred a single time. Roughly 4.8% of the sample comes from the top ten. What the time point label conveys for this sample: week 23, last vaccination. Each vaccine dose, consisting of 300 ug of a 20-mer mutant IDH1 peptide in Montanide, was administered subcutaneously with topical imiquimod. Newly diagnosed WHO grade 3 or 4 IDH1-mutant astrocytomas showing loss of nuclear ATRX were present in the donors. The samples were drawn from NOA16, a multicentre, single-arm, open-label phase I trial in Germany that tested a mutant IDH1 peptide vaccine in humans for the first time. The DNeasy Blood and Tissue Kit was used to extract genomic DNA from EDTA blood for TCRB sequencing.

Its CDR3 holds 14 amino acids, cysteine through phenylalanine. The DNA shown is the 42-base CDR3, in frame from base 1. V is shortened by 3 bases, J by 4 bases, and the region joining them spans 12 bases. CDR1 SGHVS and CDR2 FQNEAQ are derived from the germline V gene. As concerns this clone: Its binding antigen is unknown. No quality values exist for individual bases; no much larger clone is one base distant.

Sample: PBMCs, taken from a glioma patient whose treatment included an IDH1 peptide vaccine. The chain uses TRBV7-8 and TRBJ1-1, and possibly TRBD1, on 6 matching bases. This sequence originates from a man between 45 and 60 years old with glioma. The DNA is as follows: TGTGCCAGCAGCTTGCAGGCGGGGGCCACTGAAGCTTTCTTT. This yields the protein CASSLQAGATEAFF.